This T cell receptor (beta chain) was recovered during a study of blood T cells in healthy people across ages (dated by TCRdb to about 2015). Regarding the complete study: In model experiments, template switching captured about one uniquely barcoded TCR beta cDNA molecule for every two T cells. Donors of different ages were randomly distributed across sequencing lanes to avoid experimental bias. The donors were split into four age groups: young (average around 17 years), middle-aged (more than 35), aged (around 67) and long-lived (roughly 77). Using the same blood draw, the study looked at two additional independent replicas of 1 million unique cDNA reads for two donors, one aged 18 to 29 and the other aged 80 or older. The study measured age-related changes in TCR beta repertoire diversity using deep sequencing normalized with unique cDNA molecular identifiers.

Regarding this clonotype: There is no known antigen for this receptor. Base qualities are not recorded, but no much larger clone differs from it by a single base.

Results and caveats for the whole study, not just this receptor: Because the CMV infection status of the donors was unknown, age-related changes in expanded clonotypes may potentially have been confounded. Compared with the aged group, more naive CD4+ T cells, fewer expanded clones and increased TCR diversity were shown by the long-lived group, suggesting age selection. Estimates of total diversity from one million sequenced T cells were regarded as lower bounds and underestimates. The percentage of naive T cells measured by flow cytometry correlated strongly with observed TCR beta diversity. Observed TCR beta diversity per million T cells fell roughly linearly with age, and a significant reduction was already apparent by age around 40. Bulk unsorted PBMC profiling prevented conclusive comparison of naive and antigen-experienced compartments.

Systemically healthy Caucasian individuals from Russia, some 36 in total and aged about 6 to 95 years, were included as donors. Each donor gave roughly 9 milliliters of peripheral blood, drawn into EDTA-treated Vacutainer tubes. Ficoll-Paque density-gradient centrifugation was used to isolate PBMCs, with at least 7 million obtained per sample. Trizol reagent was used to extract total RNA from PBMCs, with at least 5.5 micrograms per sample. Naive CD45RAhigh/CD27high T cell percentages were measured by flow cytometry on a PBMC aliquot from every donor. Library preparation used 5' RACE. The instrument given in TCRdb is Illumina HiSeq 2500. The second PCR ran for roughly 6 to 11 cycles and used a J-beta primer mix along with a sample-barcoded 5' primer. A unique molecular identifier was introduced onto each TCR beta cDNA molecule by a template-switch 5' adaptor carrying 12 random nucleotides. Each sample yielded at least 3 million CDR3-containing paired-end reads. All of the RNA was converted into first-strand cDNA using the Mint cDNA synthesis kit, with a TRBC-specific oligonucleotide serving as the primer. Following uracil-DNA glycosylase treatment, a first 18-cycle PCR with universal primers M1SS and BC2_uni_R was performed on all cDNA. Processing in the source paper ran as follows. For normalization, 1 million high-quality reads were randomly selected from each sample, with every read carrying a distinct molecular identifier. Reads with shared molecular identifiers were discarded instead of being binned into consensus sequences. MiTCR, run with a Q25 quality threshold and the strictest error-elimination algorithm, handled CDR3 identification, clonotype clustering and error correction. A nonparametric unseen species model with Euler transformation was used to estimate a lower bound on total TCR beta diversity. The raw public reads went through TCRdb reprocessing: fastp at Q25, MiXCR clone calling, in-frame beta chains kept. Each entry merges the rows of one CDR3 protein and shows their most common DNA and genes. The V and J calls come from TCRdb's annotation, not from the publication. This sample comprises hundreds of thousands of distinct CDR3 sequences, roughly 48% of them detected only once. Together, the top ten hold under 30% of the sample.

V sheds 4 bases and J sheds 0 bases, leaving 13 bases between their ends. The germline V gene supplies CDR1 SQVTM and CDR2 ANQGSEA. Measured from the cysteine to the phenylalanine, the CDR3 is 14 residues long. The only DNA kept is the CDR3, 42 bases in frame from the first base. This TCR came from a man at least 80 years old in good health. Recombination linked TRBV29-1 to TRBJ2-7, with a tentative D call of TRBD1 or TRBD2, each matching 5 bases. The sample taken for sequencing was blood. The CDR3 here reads CSVAKGTSSYEQYF. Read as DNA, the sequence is TGCAGCGTTGCCAAGGGGACCAGCTCCTACGAGCAGTACTTC.